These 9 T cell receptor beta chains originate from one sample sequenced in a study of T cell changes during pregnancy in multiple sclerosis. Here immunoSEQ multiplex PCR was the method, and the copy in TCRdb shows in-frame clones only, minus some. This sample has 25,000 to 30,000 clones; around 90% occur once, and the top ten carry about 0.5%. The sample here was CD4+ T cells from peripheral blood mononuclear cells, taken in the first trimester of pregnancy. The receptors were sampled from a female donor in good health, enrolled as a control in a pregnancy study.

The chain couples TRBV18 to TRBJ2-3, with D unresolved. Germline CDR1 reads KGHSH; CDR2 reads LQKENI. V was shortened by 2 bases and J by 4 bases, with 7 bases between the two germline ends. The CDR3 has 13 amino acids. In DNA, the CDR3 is TGTGCCAGCTCACCAAATCCGGCAGATACGCAGTATTTT. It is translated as CASSPNPADTQYF.

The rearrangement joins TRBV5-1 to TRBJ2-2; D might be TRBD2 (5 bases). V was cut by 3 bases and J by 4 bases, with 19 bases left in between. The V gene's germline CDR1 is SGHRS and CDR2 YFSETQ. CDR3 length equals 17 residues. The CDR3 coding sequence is TGCGCCAGCAGCTCGGGGATCGGTACCCACCCCACCGGGGAGCTGTTTTTT. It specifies CASSSGIGTHPTGELFF.

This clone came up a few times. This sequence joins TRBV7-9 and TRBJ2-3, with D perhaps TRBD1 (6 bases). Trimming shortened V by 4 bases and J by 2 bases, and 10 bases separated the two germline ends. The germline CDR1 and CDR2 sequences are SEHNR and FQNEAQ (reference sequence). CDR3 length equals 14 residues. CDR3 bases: TGTGCCAGCAGCTCGACAGGAGACACAGATACGCAGTATTTT. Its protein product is CASSSTGDTDTQYF.

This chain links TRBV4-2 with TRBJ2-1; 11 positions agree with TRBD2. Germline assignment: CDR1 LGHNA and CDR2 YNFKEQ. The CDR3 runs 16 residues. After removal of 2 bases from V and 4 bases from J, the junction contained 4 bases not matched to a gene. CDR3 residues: CASSQLVAGGYNEQFF. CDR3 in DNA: TGTGCCAGCAGCCAATTAGTAGCGGGAGGGTACAATGAGCAGTTCTTC.

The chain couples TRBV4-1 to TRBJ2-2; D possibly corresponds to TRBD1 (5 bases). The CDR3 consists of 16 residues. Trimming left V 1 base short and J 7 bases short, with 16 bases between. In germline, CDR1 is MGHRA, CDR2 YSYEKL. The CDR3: CASSQGNSGFGGELFF. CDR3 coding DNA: TGCGCCAGCAGCCAAGGAAACTCAGGGTTTGGCGGGGAGCTGTTTTTT.

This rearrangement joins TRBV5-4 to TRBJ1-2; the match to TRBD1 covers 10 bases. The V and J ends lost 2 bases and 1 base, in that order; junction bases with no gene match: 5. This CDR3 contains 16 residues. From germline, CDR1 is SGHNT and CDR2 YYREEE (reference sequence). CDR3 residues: CASSFGTGVFNYGYTF. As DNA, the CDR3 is TGTGCCAGCAGCTTCGGGACAGGGGTCTTTAACTATGGCTACACCTTC.

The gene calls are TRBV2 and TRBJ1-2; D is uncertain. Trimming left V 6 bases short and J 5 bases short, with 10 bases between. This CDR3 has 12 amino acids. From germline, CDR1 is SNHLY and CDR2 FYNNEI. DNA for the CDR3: TGTGCCAGCAGCGGCGAGGGTTATGGCTACACCTTC. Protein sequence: CASSGEGYGYTF.

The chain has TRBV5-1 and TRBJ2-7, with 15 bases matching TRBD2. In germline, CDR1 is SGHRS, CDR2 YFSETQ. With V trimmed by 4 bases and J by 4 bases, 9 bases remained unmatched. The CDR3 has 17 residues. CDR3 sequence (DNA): TGCGCCAGCAGCCCTAACTCCGGGACTAGCGGGGGGTACGAGCAGTACTTC. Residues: CASSPNSGTSGGYEQYF. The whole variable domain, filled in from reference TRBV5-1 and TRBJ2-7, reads KAGVTQTPRYLIKTRGQQVTLSCSPISGHRSVSWYQQTPGQGLQFLFEYFSETQRNKGNFPGRFSGRQFSNSRSEMNVSTLELGDSALYLCASSPNSGTSGGYEQYFGPGTRLTVT.

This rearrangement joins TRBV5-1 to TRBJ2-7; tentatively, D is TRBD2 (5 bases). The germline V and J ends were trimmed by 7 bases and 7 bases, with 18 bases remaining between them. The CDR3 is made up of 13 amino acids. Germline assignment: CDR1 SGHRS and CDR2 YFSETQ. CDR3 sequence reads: CASGFGISGEQYF. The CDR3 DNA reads TGCGCCAGCGGGTTCGGGATCTCTGGTGAGCAGTACTTC.